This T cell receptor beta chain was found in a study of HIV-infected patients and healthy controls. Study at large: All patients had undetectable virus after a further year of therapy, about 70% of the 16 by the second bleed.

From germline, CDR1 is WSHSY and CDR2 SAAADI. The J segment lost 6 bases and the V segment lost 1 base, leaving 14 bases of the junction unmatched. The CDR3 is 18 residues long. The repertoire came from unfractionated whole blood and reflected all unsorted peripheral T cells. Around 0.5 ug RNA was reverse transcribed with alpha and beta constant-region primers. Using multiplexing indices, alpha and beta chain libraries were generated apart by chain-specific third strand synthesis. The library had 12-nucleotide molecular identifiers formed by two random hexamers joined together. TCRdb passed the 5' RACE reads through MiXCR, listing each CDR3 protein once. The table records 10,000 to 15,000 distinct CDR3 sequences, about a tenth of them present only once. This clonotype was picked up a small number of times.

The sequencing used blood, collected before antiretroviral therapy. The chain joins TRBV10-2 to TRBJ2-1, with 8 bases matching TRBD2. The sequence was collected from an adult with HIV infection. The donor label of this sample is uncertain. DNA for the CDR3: TGCGCCAGCAGTGAGTTCCTTATGACTAGCGCCGGAGGCAATGAGCAGTTCTTC. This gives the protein CASSEFLMTSAGGNEQFF.